This T cell receptor (delta chain) was profiled in a study of γδ T cells in repeated Plasmodium falciparum infection. Across the whole study: Samples were taken at baseline, before some infections, and 21 days after each. The study's findings and limits: Over time and infection, Vgamma9/Vdelta2+ repertoires remained highly stable and polyclonal.

Worth noting for this clone: Antigen: not known. A far larger clone is one nucleotide away, so this likely arose from a read error. Within the sample, other DNA sequences also encode this same CDR3.

TCRdb re-called the multiplex PCR reads via CATT. The data hold about 51,000 delta-chain clones, with roughly 2% observed a single time. CDR3 length equals 24 residues. CDR1 is TSWWSYY and CDR2 is QGS in the germline V gene. Trimming removed 1 base from V and 3 bases from J; junction bases left unmatched: 30. Gammadelta T cells were flow-sorted from PBMC into Vgamma9/Vdelta2+ and Vdelta2-negative populations for bulk analysis. The chain carries TRDV1 and TRDJ1; 9 bases fit TRDD3. No J gene is reported in TCRdb; it was inferred here by comparing the DNA with germline. This clonotype originated in a pool of human donors (malaria-infected and uninfected, not separated). The material sequenced was gamma-delta T cells from blood. CDR3 DNA sequence: TGTGCTCTTGGGGAACGGCTCATCCTACTTAACCAAGTAGCTGGGGGATTTAGAGCCGATAAACTCATCTTT. Translation gives CALGERLILLNQVAGGFRADKLIF.